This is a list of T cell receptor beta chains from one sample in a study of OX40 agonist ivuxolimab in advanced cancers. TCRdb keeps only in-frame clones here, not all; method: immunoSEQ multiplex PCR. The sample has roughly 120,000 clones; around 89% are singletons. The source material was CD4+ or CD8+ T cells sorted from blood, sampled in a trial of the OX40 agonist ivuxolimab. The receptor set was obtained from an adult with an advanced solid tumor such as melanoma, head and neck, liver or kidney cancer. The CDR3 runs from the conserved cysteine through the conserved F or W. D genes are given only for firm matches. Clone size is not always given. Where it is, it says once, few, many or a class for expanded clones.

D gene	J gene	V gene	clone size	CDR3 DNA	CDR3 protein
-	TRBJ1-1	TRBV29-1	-	TGCAGCGTTGGGGGCGGCGAGAATGGAATGAACACTGAAGCTTTCTTT	CSVGGGENGMNTEAFF
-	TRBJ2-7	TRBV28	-	TGTGCCAGCAGTTTTAAATCCTACGAGCAGTACTTC	CASSFKSYEQYF
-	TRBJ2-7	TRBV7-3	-	TGTGCCAGCAGCTTAAGCGGGGGCCTAGTCTACGAGCAGTACTTC	CASSLSGGLVYEQYF
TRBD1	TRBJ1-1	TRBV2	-	TGTGCCAGCACGGGGACAGCTAACACTGAAGCTTTCTTT	CASTGTANTEAFF
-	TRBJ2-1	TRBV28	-	TGTGCCAGCAGTAAAGGGGGGACTGAGCAGTTCTTC	CASSKGGTEQFF
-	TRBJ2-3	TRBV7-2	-	TGTGCCAGCAGCGGTCGGACGGTGGATACGCAGTATTTT	CASSGRTVDTQYF
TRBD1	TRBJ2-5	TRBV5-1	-	TGCGCCAGCAGCAATGGACAGGGGCGAGAGACCCAGTACTTC	CASSNGQGRETQYF
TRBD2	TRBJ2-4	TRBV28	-	TGTGCCAGCAGGGAACCTAGCGGGGGACCAACGTTC	CASREPSGGPTF
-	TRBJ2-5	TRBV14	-	TGTGCCAGCAGCCAAGGGCGCGGGACCCAGTACTTC	CASSQGRGTQYF
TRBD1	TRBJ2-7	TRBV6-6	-	TGTGCCAGCAGATCAACCGGGACAGGGATCTACGAGCAGTACTTC	CASRSTGTGIYEQYF
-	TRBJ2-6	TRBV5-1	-	TGCGCCAGCAGTGGCCCAGGCCCGTGGTCTGGGGCCAACGTCCTGACTTTC	CASSGPGPWSGANVLTF
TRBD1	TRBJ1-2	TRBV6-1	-	TGTGCCAGCAAAGTCGGACAGGGGGCCCGCTATGGCTACACCTTC	CASKVGQGARYGYTF
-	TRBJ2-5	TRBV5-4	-	TGTGCCAGCAGCTTGGTTCCCCAGGAGACCCAGTACTTC	CASSLVPQETQYF
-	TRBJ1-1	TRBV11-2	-	TGTGCCAGCAGCCCCGGCGACAGAATGAACACTGAAGCTTTCTTT	CASSPGDRMNTEAFF
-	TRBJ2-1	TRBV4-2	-	TGTGCCAGCAGCCTAAGGGGGGAGGGAGAGCAGTTCTTC	CASSLRGEGEQFF
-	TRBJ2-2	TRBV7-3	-	TGTGCCAGCAGCCGGGACCCTCGGGGGGAGCTGTTTTTT	CASSRDPRGELFF
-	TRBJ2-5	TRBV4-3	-	TGCGCCAGCAGCCGTACCATAGGAGAGACCCAGTACTTC	CASSRTIGETQYF
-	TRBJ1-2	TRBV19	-	TGTGCCAGTAGTATAGACAGGACTGCCAACTATGGCTACACCTTC	CASSIDRTANYGYTF
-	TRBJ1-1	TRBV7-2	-	TGTGCCAGCAGCTTAGGCGTACTTATGAACACTGAAGCTTTCTTT	CASSLGVLMNTEAFF
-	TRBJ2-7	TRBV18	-	TGTGCCAGCTCACCAAAGTCCCTGGGGGACGAGCAGTACTTC	CASSPKSLGDEQYF
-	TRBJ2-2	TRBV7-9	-	TGTGCCAGCAGTTTTGACACGGCGCTGTTTTTT	CASSFDTALFF
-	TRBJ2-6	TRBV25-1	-	TGTGCCAGCAGTGAATCTATAGGTGGGGCCAACGTCCTGACTTTC	CASSESIGGANVLTF
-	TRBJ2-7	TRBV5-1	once	TGCGCCAGCAGCTTGGACGGGGGAGGCACCTACGAGCAGTACTTC	CASSLDGGGTYEQYF
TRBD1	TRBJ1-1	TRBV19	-	TGTGCCAGCAGCCGGGACAGTGAAGCTTTCTTT	CASSRDSEAFF
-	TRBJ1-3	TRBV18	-	TGTGCCAGCAGGGGTGACAGCTCTGGAAACACCATATATTTT	CASRGDSSGNTIYF
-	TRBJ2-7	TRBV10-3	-	TGTGCCATCAGTGAAGCTTTGGGCGGCGAGCAGTACTTC	CAISEALGGEQYF
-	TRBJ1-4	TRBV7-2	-	TGTGCCAGCAGCTGGGGGGCTCCAACTAATGAAAAACTGTTTTTT	CASSWGAPTNEKLFF
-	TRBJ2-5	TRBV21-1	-	TGTGCCAGCTCCCAAGGTTGGGGGATGGAGACCCAGTACTTC	CASSQGWGMETQYF
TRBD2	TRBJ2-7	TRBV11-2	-	TGTGCCAGCAGCCCACGATTGGGGGGGTGGAGCTCCTACGAGCAGTACTTC	CASSPRLGGWSSYEQYF
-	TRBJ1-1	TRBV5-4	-	TGTGCCAGCAGCTCCGTAGGGGATACTGAAGCTTTCTTT	CASSSVGDTEAFF
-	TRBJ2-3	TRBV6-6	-	TGTGCCAGCAGCCCCGGGAAGGATACGCAGTATTTT	CASSPGKDTQYF
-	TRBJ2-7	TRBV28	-	TGTGCCAGCAGTCCAGGTCGCAGTCCTGGCGAGCAGTACTTC	CASSPGRSPGEQYF
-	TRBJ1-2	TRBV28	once	TGTGCCAGCAAGGGCAGAAACTATGGCTACACCTTC	CASKGRNYGYTF
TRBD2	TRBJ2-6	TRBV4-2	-	TGTGCCAGCAGCCAAGATCGCGCCCGGACTAGCGCACACTCTGGGGCCAACGTCCTGACTTTC	CASSQDRARTSAHSGANVLTF
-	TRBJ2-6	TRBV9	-	TGTGCCAGCAGCGTGGACGGCAACTCTGGGGCCAACGTCCTGACTTTC	CASSVDGNSGANVLTF
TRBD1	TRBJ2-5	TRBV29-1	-	TGCAGCGTTGGCGGCAGGGGGACGGGGACCCAGTACTTC	CSVGGRGTGTQYF
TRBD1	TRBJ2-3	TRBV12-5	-	TGTGCTAGTGGTTCGAAGGGGGCTGATACGCAGTATTTT	CASGSKGADTQYF
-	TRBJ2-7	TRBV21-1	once	TGTGCCAGCAGCCACTTGAAGCTTCGCTTTAACTCCAGGCTCTACGAGCAGTACTTC	CASSHLKLRFNSRLYEQYF
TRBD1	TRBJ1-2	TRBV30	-	TGTGCCTTAACGAGGACAGGGGTATTTAGCTATGGCTACACCTTC	CALTRTGVFSYGYTF
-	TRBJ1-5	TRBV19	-	TGTGCCAGTAGTATAGGGATCAATCAGCCCCAGCATTTT	CASSIGINQPQHF
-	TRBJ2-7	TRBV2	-	TGTGCCGGCGGGACTTTTGGCTCCTACGAGCAGTACTTC	CAGGTFGSYEQYF
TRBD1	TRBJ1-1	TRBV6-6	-	TGTGCCAGCAGCCCCCTCAGGGGGACTGAAGCTTTCTTT	CASSPLRGTEAFF
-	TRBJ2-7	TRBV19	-	TGTGCCAGTAGCCATACTCACTCAGGGACGACCGGGGGCTACGAGCAGTACTTC	CASSHTHSGTTGGYEQYF
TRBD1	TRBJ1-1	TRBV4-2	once	TGTGCCAGCAGCCAAGTGGTGGGACAGGGGAAAACTGAAGCTTTCTTT	CASSQVVGQGKTEAFF
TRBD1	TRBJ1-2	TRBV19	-	TGTGCCAGTACGAAGGGGGCCTATGGCTACACCTTC	CASTKGAYGYTF
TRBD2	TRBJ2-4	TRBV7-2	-	TGTGCCAGCAGTTCTGCCCCCGGGGGGGCCAAGGGCATTCAGTACTTC	CASSSAPGGAKGIQYF
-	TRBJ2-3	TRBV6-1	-	TGTGCCAGCAGTGAAAGGGGACTCACAGATACGCAGTATTTT	CASSERGLTDTQYF
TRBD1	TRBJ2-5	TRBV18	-	TGTGCCAGCTCACCTATGACAGGGGGCGTGGAGACCCAGTACTTC	CASSPMTGGVETQYF
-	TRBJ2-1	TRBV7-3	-	TGTGCCAGCAGCTTCGGACTTCAAGAGTATAATGAGCAGTTCTTC	CASSFGLQEYNEQFF
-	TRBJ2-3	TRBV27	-	TGTGCCAGCAGTTTCCCCACAGAACATACGCAGTATTTT	CASSFPTEHTQYF
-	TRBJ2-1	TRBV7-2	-	TGTGCCAGCGCCCCTACCCAGGGGTCCTACAATGAGCAGTTCTTC	CASAPTQGSYNEQFF
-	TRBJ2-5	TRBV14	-	TGTGCCAGCAGCCAACCAGGGATATGGGAGACCCAGTACTTC	CASSQPGIWETQYF
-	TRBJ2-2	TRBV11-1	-	TGTGCCAGCAGCTTAGAAGGGAACACCGGGGAGCTGTTTTTT	CASSLEGNTGELFF
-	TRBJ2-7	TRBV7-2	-	TGTGCCAGCAGATCAGGGACATCGGAGGGGGAGCAGTACTTC	CASRSGTSEGEQYF
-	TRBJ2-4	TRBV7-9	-	TGTGCCAGCACCCCTGCGGATACCCTAGCCAAAAACATTCAGTACTTC	CASTPADTLAKNIQYF